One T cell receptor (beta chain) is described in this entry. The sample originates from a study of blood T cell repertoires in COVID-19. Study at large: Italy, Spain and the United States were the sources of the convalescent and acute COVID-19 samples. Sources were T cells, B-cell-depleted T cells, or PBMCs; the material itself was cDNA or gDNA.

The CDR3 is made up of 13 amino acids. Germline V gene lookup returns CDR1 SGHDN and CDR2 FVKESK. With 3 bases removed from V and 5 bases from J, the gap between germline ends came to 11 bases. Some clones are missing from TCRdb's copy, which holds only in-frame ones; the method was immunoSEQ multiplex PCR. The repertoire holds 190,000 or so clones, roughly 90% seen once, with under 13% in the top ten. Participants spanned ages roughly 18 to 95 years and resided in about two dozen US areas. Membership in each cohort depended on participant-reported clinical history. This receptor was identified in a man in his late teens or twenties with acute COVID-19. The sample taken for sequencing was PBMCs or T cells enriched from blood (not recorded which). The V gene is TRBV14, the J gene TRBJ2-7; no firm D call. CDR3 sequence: CASSQAAADEQYF. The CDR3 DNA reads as TGTGCCAGCAGCCAGGCGGCAGCAGACGAGCAGTACTTC. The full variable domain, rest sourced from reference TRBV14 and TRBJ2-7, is EAGVTQFPSHSVIEKGQTVTLRCDPISGHDNLYWYRRVMGKEIKFLLHFVKESKQDESGMPNNRFLAERTGGTYSTLKVQPAELEDSGVYFCASSQAAADEQYFGPGTRLTVT.